This entry lists 21 T cell receptor beta chains sequenced from one sample in a study of T-cell reconstitution after alpha-beta-depleted transplantation in children. It was with unique molecular identifiers that the TCRbeta library was prepared. TCRdb itself ran the PCR reads through MiXCR, one entry per CDR3 protein. The profile shows a few hundred thousand distinct CDR3 sequences, about 9.4% of them singletons. Sequenced material: PBMCs from the stem cell graft donor, taken from the stem cell graft. These receptors all stem from a human donor who donated a stem cell graft to a child with acute lymphoblastic leukemia.

CDR3 amino acids: CSAGGEFNEQFF. CDR3 sequence (DNA): TGCAGTGCCGGTGGTGAGTTCAATGAGCAGTTCTTC. The chain uses TRBV20-1 and TRBJ2-1, with no clear D. CDR1 and CDR2 from the germline V gene are DFQATT and SNEGSKA (reference sequence). Between the trimmed V and J ends, which lost 6 bases and 6 bases, there was a span of 12 bases. The CDR3 consists of 12 residues.

About this clonotype: This may be a read error, as it is one base from a much larger clone. V is TRBV4-2 and J is TRBJ2-3, with D possibly matching TRBD1 (5 bases). With 4 bases removed from V and 6 bases from J, the gap between germline ends came to 14 bases. The CDR3 extends over 14 amino acids. Germline lookup yields CDR1 LGHNA and CDR2 YNFKEQ. CDR3 region: CASSPTHRRDTQYF. The DNA for the CDR3 is TGTGCCAGCAGCCCGACGCACAGGCGGGATACGCAGTATTTT.

The V and J genes are TRBV27 and TRBJ1-6; D call uncertain. CDR1 MNHEY and CDR2 SMNVEV come from the germline V gene (reference sequence). This CDR3 has 13 residues. Trimming stripped 2 bases from V and 11 bases from J, with 10 bases between. The DNA for the CDR3 is TGTGCCAGCAGTTTACAGCTCCCGACACCCCTCCACTTT. Its translation: CASSLQLPTPLHF.

J is TRBJ1-5 and V is TRBV12-3 or TRBV12-4; tentatively, D is TRBD1 (6 bases). Trimming removed 2 bases at V and 3 bases at J, with 17 bases between. The CDR3 length is 17 residues. The CDR3 spells CASSLIGAGADNQPQHF. The CDR3 DNA reads as TGTGCCAGCAGTTTAATTGGAGCGGGGGCGGACAATCAGCCCCAGCATTTT.

The table lists this clonotype with many counts. This chain joins TRBV12-3 or TRBV12-4 and TRBJ2-1; D remains unclear. CDR3 length: 11 residues. Between the trimmed V and J ends, which lost 4 bases and 5 bases, there was a span of 3 bases. CDR3 DNA: TGTGCCAGCAGTTGGGACAATGAGCAGTTCTTC. Its translation: CASSWDNEQFF.

The chain couples TRBV12-3 or TRBV12-4 to TRBJ2-2, with 8 bases lining up with TRBD1. The CDR3 runs to 17 residues. V gave up 6 bases and J gave up 1 base; unmatched junction bases: 10. The CDR3 loop is CASRSPSGTGNTGELFF. DNA for the CDR3: TGTGCCAGCAGATCCCCGTCCGGGACAGGGAACACCGGGGAGCTGTTTTTT.

This clonotype was detected only a few times. This sequence joins TRBV2 and TRBJ1-2, with D tentatively TRBD1 (6 bases). CDR3 size: 16 residues. The germline V and J ends were trimmed by 0 bases and 4 bases, with 15 bases remaining between them. Germline V gives CDR1 SNHLY, CDR2 FYNNEI. The CDR3 DNA follows: TGTGCCAGCAGTGAAGCTCACAGGGAACGGCTCTATGGCTACACCTTC. Residues: CASSEAHRERLYGYTF. Full variable domain (missing parts from reference TRBV2 and TRBJ1-2): EPEVTQTPSHQVTQMGQEVILRCVPISNHLYFYWYRQILGQKVEFLVSFYNNEISEKSEIFDDQFSVERPDGSNFTLKIRSTKLEDSAMYFCASSEAHRERLYGYTFGSGTRLTVV.

At least ten counts were recorded for this clonotype. The CDR3 loop is CASSRTSGSGNEQFF. CDR3 DNA: TGCGCCAGCAGCCGGACTAGCGGGAGTGGAAATGAGCAGTTCTTC. The rearrangement uses TRBV4-3 and TRBJ2-1; 13 bases are shared with TRBD2. Germline V gives CDR1 LGHNA, CDR2 YSLEER. The CDR3 sequence is 15 residues long. V lost 4 bases to trimming and J lost 7 bases; unmatched junction nucleotides: 4.

The V and J genes are TRBV28 and TRBJ2-3, with 7 bases that match TRBD2. The CDR3 covers 14 residues. After removal of 6 bases from V and 4 bases from J, the junction contained 7 bases not matched to a gene. CDR1 and CDR2 from the germline V gene are MDHEN and SYDVKM. The CDR3 is CASRVGGSADTQYF. As DNA, the CDR3 is TGTGCCAGCAGGGTTGGCGGGAGTGCAGATACGCAGTATTTT.

This clonotype occurred a few times. The chain has TRBV6-2 or TRBV6-3 and TRBJ1-2; D is ambiguous. V was cut by 5 bases and J by 3 bases, with 13 bases left in between. Germline assignment: CDR1 MNHEY and CDR2 SVGEGT. The CDR3 length is 14 residues. For the CDR3, the DNA is TGTGCCAGCAGTGATTCCGGGCGGTACTATGGCTACACCTTC. Residues: CASSDSGRYYGYTF.

This clonotype was observed many times. The chain carries TRBV10-3 and TRBJ2-7; TRBD1 is a possible D gene (6 bases). The V end lost 0 bases, the J end lost 6 bases, and 6 bases lay between the germline ends. This CDR3 has 12 residues. Per germline, CDR1 ENHRY and CDR2 SYGVKD. The DNA for the CDR3 is TGTGCCATCAGTGAGTCGACAGGCGAGCAGTACTTC. It yields the protein CAISESTGEQYF.

This chain joins TRBV2 and TRBJ2-7; possible D gene TRBD1, 5 bases. V was clipped by 3 bases and J by 2 bases, with 11 bases between them. The V gene's germline CDR1 is SNHLY and CDR2 FYNNEI. The CDR3 has 14 amino acids. The CDR3 DNA reads as TGTGCCAGCAGTGAGGGGCCGATCCCCTACGAGCAGTACTTC. It yields the protein CASSEGPIPYEQYF.

This chain joins TRBV6-1 and TRBJ1-5; TRBD1 agrees at 9 bases. Trimming took 4 bases from V and 5 from J; bases not matched to a gene: 9. There are 16 residues in the CDR3. Germline assignment: CDR1 MNHNS and CDR2 SASEGT. In DNA, the CDR3 is TGTGCCAGCAGTGGGGAGAGACAGGGGGGGTATCAGCCCCAGCATTTT. Translating it yields CASSGERQGGYQPQHF.

The chain uses TRBV20-1 and TRBJ2-1; tentatively, D is TRBD2 (6 bases). This CDR3 has 15 amino acids. From germline, CDR1 is DFQATT and CDR2 SNEGSKA (reference sequence). Between the trimmed V and J ends, which lost 2 bases and 3 bases, there was a span of 14 bases. This chain's CDR3 is CSARSPSDLYNEQFF. As DNA, the CDR3 is TGCAGTGCTAGAAGCCCTAGCGACCTCTACAATGAGCAGTTCTTC.

This clonotype was picked up a small number of times. The chain links TRBV27 to TRBJ2-1; 11 nucleotides agree with TRBD2. CDR1 MNHEY and CDR2 SMNVEV come from the germline V gene (reference sequence). The J segment lost 0 bases and the V segment lost 8 bases, leaving 9 bases of the junction unmatched. This CDR3 has 17 amino acids. In nucleotides, the CDR3 is TGTGCCAGCGGCGACCTAGCGGGAGGTAACTCCTACAATGAGCAGTTCTTC. Its translation is CASGDLAGGNSYNEQFF.

This clonotype was observed many times. The rearrangement links TRBV6-5 to TRBJ1-1, with D maybe TRBD1 (5 bases). V was clipped by 4 bases and J by 1 base, with 13 bases between them. The germline gives CDR1 MNHEY, CDR2 SVGAGI. The CDR3 runs to 15 residues. CDR3 DNA sequence: TGTGCCAGCAGTTCCATCGCGGGGGGGAACACTGAAGCTTTCTTT. Translated, it gives CASSSIAGGNTEAFF.

This chain links TRBV10-2 with TRBJ2-7; unclear D gene. Germline V gene sequence: CDR1 WSHSY, CDR2 SAAADI. The CDR3 has 13 residues. V lost 2 bases and J 3 bases, leaving 8 bases between the germline ends. This CDR3 reads CASSEREDYEQYF. CDR3 bases: TGCGCCAGCAGTGAGAGAGAGGACTACGAGCAGTACTTC.

This clonotype was observed a few times. This rearrangement joins TRBV12-3 or TRBV12-4 to TRBJ2-7, with D perhaps matching TRBD1 (6 bases). Trimming left V 2 bases short and J 1 base short, with 12 bases between. The CDR3 has 15 residues. CDR3: CASSLYPQGSYEQYF. The CDR3, as DNA: TGTGCCAGCAGTTTATACCCACAGGGTTCCTACGAGCAGTACTTC.

Ten or more counts support this clonotype. The V call is TRBV12-3 or TRBV12-4, the J call TRBJ2-3, with no clear D. This CDR3 has 16 residues. V lost 3 bases and J lost 0, with 13 bases in between. CDR3 sequence (DNA): TGTGCCAGCAGTTTTCCGTCGAGCGCGAGCACAGATACGCAGTATTTT. Translation gives CASSFPSSASTDTQYF.

This clonotype was counted only a few times. This chain links TRBV5-1 with TRBJ2-2; D is tentatively TRBD1 or TRBD2 (5 bases each). Germline CDR1 reads SGHRS; CDR2 reads YFSETQ. The CDR3 contains 16 residues. Deletions cut 0 bases from V and 0 bases from J, with 9 bases between. CDR3 loop: CASSLEGPPNTGELFF. The CDR3, as DNA: TGCGCCAGCAGCTTGGAGGGACCACCGAACACCGGGGAGCTGTTTTTT.

The rearrangement links TRBV18 to TRBJ2-7; 12 nucleotides agree with TRBD2. The CDR3 spans 17 residues. Germline V gene sequence: CDR1 KGHSH, CDR2 LQKENI. Trimming at V came to 0 bases and at J to 1 base, leaving 4 bases not matched to a gene. As DNA, the CDR3 is TGTGCCAGCTCACCACCGACCGGGACTAGCGGGTCCTACGAGCAGTACTTC. Protein: CASSPPTGTSGSYEQYF.